This T cell receptor beta chain was documented in a study of Graves' ophthalmopathy and Graves' hyperthyroidism. General observations from the study: Using 13 signatures, a model distinguished ophthalmopathy from stable hyperthyroidism, reaching around 90% sensitivity and around 81% specificity.

Diagnosis was based on clinical symptoms, serum thyroxine, TRAb, thyroid ultrasound and orbital computed tomography. The PBMCs were taken from around 9.1 ml of fresh peripheral blood. For this clonotype: Its antigen is still unknown. A read error may be the cause here, since a much bigger clone is one base away.

Amplified material comprised TCR beta CDR3 regions derived from RNA transcripts. HTBI-primed RT-PCR formed the first round, and a multiplex PCR formed the second. TCRdb re-called the multiplex PCR reads through MiXCR, storing one row per CDR3 protein. The profile covers about 740,000 distinct CDR3 sequences, with roughly 41% appearing a single time and 44% taken by the ten largest. This receptor was identified in an adult man with Graves' ophthalmopathy. Specimen: peripheral blood.

The CDR3 spells CATSLVSKGQPQHF. The CDR3 DNA follows: TGTGCCACCAGTTTGGTCAGCAAGGGTCAGCCCCAGCATTTT. The rearrangement joins TRBV24-1 to TRBJ1-5; D is ambiguous. The V gene lost 6 bases and the J gene lost 6 bases, with 14 bases spanning the gap. CDR1 is KGHDR and CDR2 is SFDVKD in the germline V gene. This CDR3 has 14 residues.